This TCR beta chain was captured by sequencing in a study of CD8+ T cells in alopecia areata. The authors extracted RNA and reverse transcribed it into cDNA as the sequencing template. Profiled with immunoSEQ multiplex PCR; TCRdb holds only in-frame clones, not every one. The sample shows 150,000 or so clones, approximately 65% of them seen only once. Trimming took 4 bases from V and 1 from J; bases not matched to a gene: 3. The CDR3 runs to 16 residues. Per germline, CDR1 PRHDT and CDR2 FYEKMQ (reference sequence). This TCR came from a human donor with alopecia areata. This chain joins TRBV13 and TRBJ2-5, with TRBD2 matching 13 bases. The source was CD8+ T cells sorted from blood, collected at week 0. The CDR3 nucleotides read TGTGCCAGCAGCTCCAGACTAGCGGGGGGCCAAGAGACCCAGTACTTC. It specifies CASSSRLAGGQETQYF.